This paragraph reports one TCR beta chain. Its antigen is not known. The sample comes from a study of T cell responses to AZD1222 COVID-19 vaccine. Study results and limitations: Among AZD1222 vaccinees, only 6 or 7 were seropositive at baseline. It was only after the peak T cell response that any repertoires were sampled. Close to half of spike-specific TCRs reportedly recognize unmutated variant regions. Donor demographics were predominantly white British with a female majority; clonal diversity may be underestimated.

V lost 1 base to trimming and J lost 1 base, with 7 bases between them. This CDR3 region has 14 residues. The germline V gene has CDR1 MNHEY and CDR2 SVGAGI. Here immunoSEQ multiplex PCR was the method, and the copy in TCRdb shows in-frame clones only, minus some. The table lists 120,000 or so clones, approximately 88% of them singletons. The chain recombines TRBV6-5 with TRBJ1-1; maybe TRBD1 (5 bases). The receptor was isolated from an adult in good health. This specimen was peripheral blood, taken on day 0 of AZD1222 vaccination. The DNA of the CDR3 is TGTGCCAGCAGTTACTTGACAGCGAACACTGAAGCTTTCTTT. Translated: CASSYLTANTEAFF.